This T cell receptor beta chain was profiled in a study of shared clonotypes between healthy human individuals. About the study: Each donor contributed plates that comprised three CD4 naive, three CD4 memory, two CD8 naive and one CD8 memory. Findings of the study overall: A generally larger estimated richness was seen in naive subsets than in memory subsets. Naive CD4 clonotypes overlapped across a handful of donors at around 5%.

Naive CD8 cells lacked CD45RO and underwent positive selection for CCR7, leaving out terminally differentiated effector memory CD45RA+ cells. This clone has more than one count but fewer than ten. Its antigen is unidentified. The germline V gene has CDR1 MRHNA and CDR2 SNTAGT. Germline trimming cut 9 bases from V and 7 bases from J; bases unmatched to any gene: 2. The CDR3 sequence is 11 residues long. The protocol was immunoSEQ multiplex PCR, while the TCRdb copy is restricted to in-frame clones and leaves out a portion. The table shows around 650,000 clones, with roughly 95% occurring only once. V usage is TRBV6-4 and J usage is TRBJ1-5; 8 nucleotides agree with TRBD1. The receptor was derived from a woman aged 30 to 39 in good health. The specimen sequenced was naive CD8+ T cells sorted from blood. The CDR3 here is CARTGVQPQHF. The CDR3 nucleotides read TGTGCCAGGACAGGGGTGCAGCCCCAGCATTTT.